The rows below give T cell receptor beta chains drawn from one sample of a study of shared clonotypes between healthy human individuals. The assay was immunoSEQ multiplex PCR, and TCRdb's table has in-frame clones only and misses some. The sample has 850,000 to 1,200,000 clones, about 75% seen once. The sample comprised memory CD4+ T cells sorted from blood. These receptors all stem from a man aged 18 to 35 in good health. CDR3s include the opening cysteine and the closing phenylalanine or tryptophan. D genes are given only for firm matches. Clone size is given for some rows only: seen once, a few or many times, or a class if the clone is expanded.

size	V	J	D	CDR3	DNA
NA	TRBV5-5	TRBJ2-5	NA	CASFGQETQYF	TGTGCCAGCTTCGGTCAGGAGACCCAGTACTTC
NA	TRBV7-2	TRBJ1-3	NA	CASSLSSSGNTIYF	TGTGCCAGCAGCTTAAGCAGCTCTGGAAACACCATATATTTT
NA	TRBV5-1	TRBJ1-4	NA	CASSLVTGTNEKLFF	TGCGCCAGCAGCTTGGTAACGGGGACTAATGAAAAACTGTTTTTT
NA	TRBV7-9	TRBJ2-2	TRBD1	CASSLPGTGGPGELFF	TGTGCCAGCAGCTTACCCGGGACAGGGGGCCCCGGGGAGCTGTTTTTT
NA	TRBV28	TRBJ2-3	NA	CASSSLLVGSTDTQYF	TGTGCCAGCAGTTCCCTATTGGTGGGGAGCACAGATACGCAGTATTTT
NA	TRBV5-6	TRBJ2-7	TRBD2	CASSLASGTYEQYF	TGTGCCAGCAGCTTGGCTAGCGGAACCTACGAGCAGTACTTC
NA	TRBV25-1	TRBJ2-3	TRBD2	CASSELAGGPDTQYF	TGTGCCAGCAGCGAACTAGCGGGAGGCCCAGATACGCAGTATTTT
NA	TRBV27	TRBJ2-7	NA	CASREVVGQQYEQYF	TGTGCCAGCAGAGAAGTAGTGGGACAACAGTACGAGCAGTACTTC
NA	TRBV11-2	TRBJ1-4	NA	CASSRDGNPNEKLFF	TGTGCCAGCAGCCGGGACGGAAACCCTAATGAAAAACTGTTTTTT
NA	TRBV7-9	TRBJ2-7	TRBD2	CASSFSGREHEQYF	TGTGCCAGCAGCTTTAGCGGGAGGGAACACGAGCAGTACTTC
NA	TRBV7-3	TRBJ2-5	TRBD1	CASSATGKKETQYF	TGTGCCAGCAGCGCGACAGGGAAGAAAGAGACCCAGTACTTC
NA	TRBV6-5	TRBJ1-2	NA	CASLPGPGANYGYTF	TGTGCCAGCCTTCCTGGTCCCGGAGCTAACTATGGCTACACCTTC
NA	TRBV6-1	TRBJ1-3	NA	CASSDRAGALGGSGNTIYF	TGTGCCAGCAGTGATAGGGCAGGGGCGCTGGGGGGCTCTGGAAACACCATATATTTT
few	TRBV30	TRBJ2-2	NA	CAWSAQPTGELFF	TGTGCCTGGAGTGCCCAACCCACCGGGGAGCTGTTTTTT
NA	TRBV5-6	TRBJ2-1	NA	CASSLYDSSYNEQFF	TGTGCCAGCAGCTTGTATGATTCCTCCTACAATGAGCAGTTCTTC
NA	TRBV28	TRBJ1-6	NA	CASSSIQSDSPLHF	TGTGCCAGCAGTAGTATTCAAAGCGATTCACCCCTCCACTTT
NA	TRBV4-3	TRBJ2-5	TRBD2	CASSPSGPGETQYF	TGCGCCAGCAGCCCTAGCGGGCCCGGGGAGACCCAGTACTTC
once	TRBV19	TRBJ2-1	NA	CASSSSRTGGYEQFF	TGTGCCAGTAGTTCATCCCGGACCGGTGGCTATGAGCAGTTCTTC
many	TRBV4-1	TRBJ2-6	TRBD2	CASSQDWGGARSGANVLTF	TGCGCCAGCAGCCAAGATTGGGGAGGGGCGCGGTCCGGGGCCAACGTCCTGACTTTC
NA	TRBV6-5	TRBJ2-7	NA	CASSYSGSSYEQYF	TGTGCCAGCAGTTACTCGGGGAGCTCCTACGAGCAGTACTTC
NA	TRBV27	TRBJ2-1	TRBD2	CASSLSSLTSGGNEQFF	TGTGCCAGCAGTTTGAGTTCACTGACTAGCGGGGGGAATGAGCAGTTCTTC
NA	TRBV19	TRBJ1-6	NA	CASSSAWNSPLHF	TGTGCCAGTAGCTCTGCGTGGAATTCACCCCTCCACTTT